These 7 T cell receptor beta chains originate from one sample sequenced in a study of T-cell memory formation after mild COVID-19. TCRdb called the 5' RACE reads again in MiXCR, with one record for every CDR3 protein. The profile shows approximately 240,000 distinct CDR3 sequences, 16% of them singletons. Sequenced sample: PBMCs or a T cell subset sorted from them (not recorded which). The origin of the receptors is a man aged 18 to 35 who had mild COVID-19 (a few samples of this study predate the infection). Cell type and time point are not known.

This clonotype was recorded a few times. The chain joins TRBV28 to TRBJ2-7, with 10 nucleotides matching TRBD2. V lost 9 bases and J lost 0; bases outside the gene matches: 8. Germline CDR1 MDHEN, CDR2 SYDVKM. The CDR3 has 15 amino acids. The CDR3 bases are TGTGCCAGTAGTACTAGCGGGGAGAGCTCCTACGAGCAGTACGTC. This gives the protein CASSTSGESSYEQYV.

The table lists this clonotype with a few counts. The CDR3 here is CSAGGGGGNTIYF. DNA of the CDR3: TGCAGCGCCGGCGGGGGCGGTGGAAACACCATATATTTT. The genes are TRBV29-1 and TRBJ1-3; TRBD1 might be the D (6 bases). This CDR3 contains 13 residues. CDR1 is SQVTM and CDR2 is ANQGSEA in the germline V gene. Deletions cut 7 bases from V and 3 bases from J, with 13 bases between.

This clonotype was counted only a few times. The chain carries TRBV7-8 and TRBJ2-3; 15 nucleotides line up with TRBD2. This CDR3 contains 17 residues. With 1 base clipped from V and 6 bases from J, the junction kept 5 bases outside the gene matches. Germline V gene data show CDR1 as SGHVS and CDR2 as FQNEAQ. The CDR3 DNA follows: TGTGCCAGCAGCTTAGGGCGGACTAGCGGGGGGGCCGATACGCAGTATTTT. This gives the protein CASSLGRTSGGADTQYF.

This clonotype has only a few counts. This rearrangement joins TRBV5-5 to TRBJ2-3; D unclear. The germline CDR1 and CDR2 sequences are SGHKS and YYEKEE (reference sequence). The CDR3 is 14 amino acids. V gave up 0 bases and J gave up 5 bases, with 10 bases separating them. DNA of the CDR3: TGTGCCAGCAGCTTGGGGCAGGCCCGAGATACGCAGTATTTT. Translation: CASSLGQARDTQYF.

This chain links TRBV5-6 with TRBJ2-3, with 9 positions matching TRBD2. The V gene end was trimmed by 4 bases and the J gene end by 6 bases; junction bases not matched to a gene: 9. This CDR3 is 15 amino acids long. Germline values: CDR1 SGHDT, CDR2 YYEEEE. The CDR3 reads CASSRIGGGADTQYF. The CDR3, as DNA: TGTGCCAGCAGCCGAATTGGCGGGGGGGCGGATACGCAGTATTTT. The complete variable domain, with remaining parts taken from reference TRBV5-6 and TRBJ2-3, reads DAGVTQSPTHLIKTRGQQVTLRCSPKSGHDTVSWYQQALGQGPQFIFQYYEEEERQRGNFPDRFSGHQFPNYSSELNVNALLLGDSALYLCASSRIGGGADTQYFGPGTRLTVL.

V gene TRBV27 combines with J gene TRBJ2-5; D is unclear. The CDR3 runs 15 residues. Germline CDR1 and CDR2: MNHEY and SMNVEV (reference sequence). With 6 bases removed from V and 4 bases from J, the gap between germline ends came to 18 bases. The CDR3 sequence: CASSRSFEGIETQYF. The CDR3 DNA reads TGTGCCAGCAGCCGTAGTTTCGAAGGGATAGAGACCCAGTACTTC.

This clonotype was seen a few times. The chain uses TRBV5-4 and TRBJ2-2; 8 nucleotides match TRBD1. V shed 2 bases, J shed 5 bases, and the junction held 8 bases outside the gene matches. There are 16 residues in the CDR3. Germline CDR1 SGHNT, CDR2 YYREEE (reference sequence). The CDR3 region is CASSFSQGAGTGELFF. The CDR3 DNA sequence: TGTGCCAGCAGCTTTTCGCAGGGGGCTGGTACCGGGGAGCTGTTTTTT.